A selection of T cell receptor beta chains follows, all from one sample in a study of blood T cell repertoires in COVID-19. Assay: immunoSEQ multiplex PCR; the TCRdb copy retains only in-frame clones and omits some. The data contain about 99,000 clones, almost 90% of them singletons. The sequenced material came from peripheral blood. The receptors stem from a human donor in a cohort sampled during active COVID-19. Each CDR3 is given with its conserved first and last residue. A D gene is named only where the DNA matches it firmly. Size is stated for part of the rows, as once, few or many counts, or as a class when the clone is expanded.

. | TRBV18 | TRBD1 | CASSPPQGVVGYEQYF
. | TRBV19 | . | CASSKRGQGLNNQPQHF
. | TRBV27 | . | CASSLYRGRSGNTIYF
. | TRBV12-3/TRBV12-4 | . | CASSFNRNYGYTF
. | TRBV5-1 | . | CASSLGGSHSNQPQHF
. | TRBV5-6 | TRBD1 | CASNPVGQGSGELFF
. | TRBV27 | TRBD1 | CASKTGASREQYF
. | TRBV3-1/TRBV3-2 | . | CASSPSSHTGPYGYTF
once | TRBV9 | TRBD1 | CASSVVGTANTEAFF
. | TRBV28 | TRBD1 | CASRINDRGHRNQPQHF
. | TRBV24-1 | TRBD2 | CATSGGFGGGFTYNEQFF
once | TRBV5-1 | TRBD1 | CASSLRTGAPYEQYF
. | TRBV7-9 | . | CASSLSGTLNEKLFF
. | TRBV30 | . | CAWSLTGNQPQHF
. | TRBV7-9 | TRBD2 | CASSLTSGSSDTQYF
. | TRBV7-5 | . | CARSTRGTGMGYEQYF
. | TRBV9 | TRBD2 | CASSTSGRGSTDTQYF
. | TRBV4-2 | . | CASSQETGGRRLNTEAFF
. | TRBV28 | TRBD1 | CASSLLTLGQGGYEQYF
once | TRBV11-3 | . | CASSLASSTDTQYF
. | TRBV7-8 | TRBD1 | CASSYGQGVTGANVLTF
. | TRBV21-1 | . | CASSSDRGPFHYEQYF
. | TRBV24-1 | . | CATSDPSRQAWFF
. | TRBV4-3 | TRBD2 | CASSQGGGRMSSYEQYF
. | TRBV4-1 | . | CASSQRYRGSETQYF
. | TRBV6-5 | TRBD1 | CASSIRQGLNEQFF
many | TRBV12-3/TRBV12-4 | . | CASSFVGGEQFF
. | TRBV5-4 | TRBD2 | CASSLDRLSLAGVSETQYF